Presented here are 13 T cell receptor beta chains from one specimen sequenced in a study of blood T cell repertoires in COVID-19. Measured with immunoSEQ multiplex PCR; TCRdb has only the in-frame clones, and not every one. Of approximately 140,000 clones listed, more than 60% were seen once; the top ten hold 16%. What was sequenced was peripheral blood. The origin of the receptors is a man between 45 and 60 years old with acute or convalescent COVID-19.

The rearrangement uses TRBV5-5 and TRBJ1-2; D is unclear. The CDR3 runs 14 residues. V lost 2 bases and J 6 bases, leaving 14 bases between the germline ends. Germline V lookup: CDR1 SGHKS, CDR2 YYEKEE (reference sequence). CDR3 bases: TGTGCCAGCAGCTTAGGAGGAGTTGTACATGGCTACACCTTC. Translation gives CASSLGGVVHGYTF.

With regard to this clone: Other DNA sequences in this specimen translate into the identical CDR3. This rearrangement joins TRBV6-1 to TRBJ1-2, with a possible D match to TRBD1 (5 bases). V was pared by 3 bases and J by 8 bases, with 10 bases between. The CDR3 is 12 residues long. CDR1 is MNHNS, CDR2 SASEGT, per germline. The CDR3 protein is CASSDTGRGYTF. The CDR3 DNA is TGTGCCAGCAGTGACACAGGAAGAGGCTACACCTTC.

This chain connects TRBV28 to TRBJ1-2; D remains unclear. This CDR3 contains 12 residues. The V end was cut by 3 bases, the J end by 5 bases, with 7 bases between. The germline CDR1 and CDR2 sequences are MDHEN and SYDVKM. The CDR3 reads CASSLTDYGYTF. As DNA, the CDR3 is TGTGCCAGCAGTTTGACTGATTATGGCTACACCTTC.

This chain connects TRBV11-2 to TRBJ2-1; the match to TRBD2 covers 13 bases. V shed 5 bases and J 10 bases; nucleotides not matched to a gene: 5. Per the germline V gene, CDR1 is SGHAT and CDR2 is FQNNGV. This CDR3 spans 14 amino acids. In DNA form, the CDR3 reads TGTGCCAGCAGCCAACTAGCGGGGGGGAGGGAGCAGTTCTTC. Residues: CASSQLAGGREQFF. The full variable domain, completed using reference TRBV11-2 and TRBJ2-1, is EAGVAQSPRYKIIEKRQSVAFWCNPISGHATLYWYQQILGQGPKLLIQFQNNGVVDDSQLPKDRFSAERLKGVDSTLKIQPAKLEDSAVYLCASSQLAGGREQFFGPGTRLTVL.

The V call is TRBV27, the J call TRBJ1-4; TRBD1 might be the D (6 bases). CDR1 is MNHEY, CDR2 SMNVEV, per germline (reference sequence). This CDR3 is built from 14 residues. V lost 6 bases and J lost 17, with 25 bases in between. The CDR3 DNA reads as TGTGCCAGCAGCCCTTCATGGGACAACGCTTTCGATTTTTTT. It translates to CASSPSWDNAFDFF.

In this sample, this clone turned up many times. V and J are TRBV5-4 and TRBJ1-1, with 10 bases matching TRBD1. Trimming cost V 5 bases and J 7 bases; bases outside gene matches: 8. Germline CDR1 and CDR2: SGHNT and YYREEE (reference sequence). The CDR3 has 14 amino acids. The CDR3 is CASRKGQGEYEAFF. The CDR3 DNA is TGTGCCAGCAGGAAAGGACAGGGGGAGTATGAAGCTTTCTTT.

The rearrangement joins TRBV7-8 to TRBJ1-2; D possibly corresponds to TRBD1 (6 bases). The germline V gene has CDR1 SGHVS and CDR2 FQNEAQ. CDR3 length equals 14 residues. Trimming took off 4 bases at V and 2 bases at J, with 11 bases between the two ends. CDR3 in amino acids: CASSSSGQNYGYTF. The CDR3 coding sequence is TGTGCCAGCAGCTCGTCCGGACAGAACTATGGCTACACCTTC.

The rearrangement joins TRBV15 to TRBJ1-1; a possible D gene is TRBD1 (5 bases). The CDR3 spans 14 residues. CDR1 and CDR2 (germline): LNHNV, YYDKDF (reference sequence). The ends were cut back, 5 bases at V and 3 bases at J, with 13 bases in the middle. The CDR3 spells CATSRGQSHTEAFF. The DNA of the CDR3 is TGTGCCACCAGCCGAGGACAATCCCACACTGAAGCTTTCTTT.

J is TRBJ2-5 and V is TRBV3-1 (or the pseudogene TRBV3-2), with TRBD2 matching over 7 bases. This CDR3 comprises 15 residues. With 5 bases clipped from V and 5 bases from J, the junction kept 11 bases outside the gene matches. The germline gives CDR1 LGHDT, CDR2 YNNKEL (reference sequence). The CDR3 is CASSDGPAGWETQYF. As DNA, the CDR3 is TGTGCCAGCAGCGACGGCCCAGCGGGGTGGGAGACCCAGTACTTC.

CDR3 coding DNA: TGTGCCAGCTCAAAAGGCGGATCGAATCAGCCCCAGCATTTT. Translating gives CASSKGGSNQPQHF. The chain joins TRBV18 to TRBJ1-5; D remains ambiguous. The germline CDR1 and CDR2 sequences are KGHSH and LQKENI. This CDR3 region has 14 residues. With 5 bases removed from V and 4 bases from J, the gap between germline ends came to 12 bases.

This clone is a singleton in its sample. The chain joins TRBV12-3 or TRBV12-4 to TRBJ2-3; D gene uncertain. The CDR3 is 13 residues long. The V end lost 1 base, the J end lost 5 bases, and 7 bases lay between the germline ends. The CDR3 protein is CASSLGALDTQYF. The DNA for the CDR3 is TGTGCCAGCAGTTTAGGGGCTCTAGATACGCAGTATTTT.

This chain links TRBV6-5 with TRBJ1-5; D is uncertain. The germline V gene has CDR1 MNHEY and CDR2 SVGAGI. The CDR3 is made up of 13 amino acids. Trimming removed 7 bases from V and 4 bases from J, with 11 bases in between. CDR3 amino acids: CASMGFGNQPQHF. The CDR3 coding sequence is TGTGCCAGCATGGGTTTCGGGAATCAGCCCCAGCATTTT.

This clone was seen many times. The chain recombines TRBV15 with TRBJ2-6; 7 bases fit TRBD1. CDR1 LNHNV and CDR2 YYDKDF come from the germline V gene (reference sequence). This CDR3 spans 15 amino acids. Germline trimming cut 2 bases from V and 2 bases from J; bases unmatched to any gene: 0. The CDR3 DNA is TGTGCCACCAGCAGACAGGGGGCTGGGGCCAACGTCCTGACTTTC. Encoded protein: CATSRQGAGANVLTF.